This T cell receptor beta chain was observed in a study of OX40 agonist ivuxolimab in advanced cancers. Study as a whole: An anti-OX40 (CD134) antibody with agonistic activity, ivuxolimab, was administered to patients. Averaging 60 years in age, with a range of roughly 20 to 90, the cohort was more than 75% male. Notes on the study in general: Doses of 0.1 to 3.0 mg/kg were accompanied by clonal expansion of CD4+ and CD8+ blood T cells by week 6. Nonresponders, in some cases, also had low normalized T-cell clonal expansion.

After removal of 4 bases from V and 0 bases from J, the junction contained 10 bases not matched to a gene. The CDR3 is 17 residues long. Germline CDR1 PRHDT, CDR2 FYEKMQ (reference sequence). With respect to this clone: Antigen unknown.

TCRdb's copy holds only in-frame clones and misses some; the assay was immunoSEQ multiplex PCR. The sample includes more than 70,000 clones, about 91% of them seen just once. The J gene is TRBJ2-7, the V gene TRBV13; 9 bases align to TRBD2. Sequencing was performed on CD4+ or CD8+ T cells sorted from blood, taken in a trial of the OX40 agonist ivuxolimab. This sequence was found in an adult with an advanced solid tumor such as melanoma, head and neck, liver or kidney cancer. Here the CDR3 DNA reads TGTGCCAGCAGCTCCGGCCCCTTACTAGCGGGCTCCTACGAGCAGTACTTC. It specifies CASSSGPLLAGSYEQYF.